The clone carrying this T cell receptor (beta chain) was recorded a few times. Reverse transcription of about 0.45 to 1 ug RNA used random hexamers. Using its own MiXCR run on the immunoSEQ multiplex PCR reads, TCRdb lists one record per CDR3 protein. In the table there are 130,000 or so distinct CDR3 sequences, approximately 79% of which are singletons. Germline V CDR1 and CDR2: LGHNA, YNFKEQ. J gave up 2 bases and V 1 base, and 0 bases lay outside the gene matches. There are 15 residues in the CDR3. This record comes from a study of CD8 T cells in Susac syndrome. Sequenced sample: CD8+ T cells from PBMCs. The rearrangement uses TRBV4-2 and TRBJ2-7; 12 bases are shared with TRBD2. This TCR was sampled from a human donor with multiple sclerosis. As DNA, the CDR3 is TGTGCCAGCAGCCAAGGACTAGCGGGGGCCTACGAGCAGTACGTC. Protein product: CASSQGLAGAYEQYV.